This T cell receptor (beta chain) was captured by sequencing in a study of regulatory T cells in long-lasting Graves disease. Study-wide results and limits: Repertoires from persistent disease leaned toward TRBV28, TRBJ1-2 and TRBJ2-5.

The CDR3 runs to 13 residues. The germline CDR1 and CDR2 sequences are SGHRS and YFSETQ. V shed 6 bases and J shed 0 bases, with 4 bases lying between them. Time point defined: persistent/refractory GD, antithyroid drugs over 5 years with positive TRAb. PBMCs were the source of the RNA used for TCR sequencing. This clonotype was seen more than once but under ten times. Its target is not known. Both iRepertoire HTBI primers and Arm-PCR of CDR3 regions were used to build the TCR beta libraries. MiXCR was run by TCRdb on the multiplex PCR reads, yielding one entry per CDR3 protein. The sample records fewer than 450,000 distinct CDR3 sequences, around 20% being singletons.

The clonotype comes from a female donor with Graves disease. Sequenced material: peripheral blood mononuclear cells (PBMCs), taken when the disease was refractory, from a patient treated with antithyroid drugs. The chain joins TRBV5-1 to TRBJ2-6; D is ambiguous. CDR3 in DNA: TGCGCCAGCACCCCCTCTGGGGCCAACGTCCTGACTTTC. It specifies CASTPSGANVLTF.